The clone carrying this TCR beta chain occurred a few times. The antigen is undetermined. This sample stems from a study of blood T cells in healthy people across ages. For the second PCR, which ran for roughly 6 to 12 cycles, a sample-barcoded 5' primer and a J-beta primer mix were used. MiXCR, applied by TCRdb to the 5' RACE reads, yields one record per CDR3 protein. Among 1.8 million or so distinct CDR3 sequences listed, about two fifths were seen once. Regarding the study as a whole: Comparison with aged donors showed that long-lived donors had more naive CD4+ cells and higher diversity.

Germline-derived CDR1 and CDR2 are SQVTM and ANQGSEA. V was trimmed by 0 bases and J by 8 bases, leaving 10 bases between them. The CDR3 spans 12 residues. Material: blood. This TCR came from a human donor in good health. The chain links TRBV29-1 to TRBJ1-2; maybe TRBD1 (5 bases). Here the CDR3 DNA reads TGCAGCGTTGAAGATCCAGGGTTAGGCTACACCTTC. Protein: CSVEDPGLGYTF.